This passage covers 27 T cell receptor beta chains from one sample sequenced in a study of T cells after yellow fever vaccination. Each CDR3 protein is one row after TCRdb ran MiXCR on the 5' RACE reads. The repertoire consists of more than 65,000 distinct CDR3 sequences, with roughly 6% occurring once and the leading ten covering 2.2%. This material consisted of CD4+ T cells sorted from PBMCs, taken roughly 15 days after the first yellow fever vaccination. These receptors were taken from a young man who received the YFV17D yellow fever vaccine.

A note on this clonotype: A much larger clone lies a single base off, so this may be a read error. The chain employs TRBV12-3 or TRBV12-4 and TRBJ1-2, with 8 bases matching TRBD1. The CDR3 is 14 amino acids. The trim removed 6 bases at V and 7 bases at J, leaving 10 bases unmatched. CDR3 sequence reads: CASSPAQGDGGYTF. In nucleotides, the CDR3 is TGTGCCAGCAGCCCGGCACAGGGGGATGGTGGCTACACCTTC.

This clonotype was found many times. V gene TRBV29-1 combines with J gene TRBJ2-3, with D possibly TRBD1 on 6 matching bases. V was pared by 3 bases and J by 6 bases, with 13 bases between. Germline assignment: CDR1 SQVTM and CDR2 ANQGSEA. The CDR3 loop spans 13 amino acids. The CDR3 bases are TGCAGCGTTGAGGTGGGGGCCCCCGATACGCAGTATTTT. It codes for CSVEVGAPDTQYF.

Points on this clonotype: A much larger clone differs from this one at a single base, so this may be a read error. CDR3: CASSASADSPLHF. The CDR3 DNA follows: TGTGCCAGCAGCGCCTCGGCGGACTCACCCCTCCACTTT. The chain combines TRBV7-9 with TRBJ1-6; D ambiguous. The ends were cut back, 5 bases at V and 10 bases at J, with 12 bases in the middle. This CDR3 is built from 13 residues. Germline lookup yields CDR1 SEHNR and CDR2 FQNEAQ (reference sequence).

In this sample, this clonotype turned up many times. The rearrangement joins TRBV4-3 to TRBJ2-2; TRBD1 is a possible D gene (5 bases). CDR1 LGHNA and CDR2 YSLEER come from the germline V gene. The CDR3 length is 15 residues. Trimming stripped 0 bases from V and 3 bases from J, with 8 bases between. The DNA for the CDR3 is TGCGCCAGCAGCCAAGAAAGGACACACACCGGGGAGCTGTTTTTT. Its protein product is CASSQERTHTGELFF.

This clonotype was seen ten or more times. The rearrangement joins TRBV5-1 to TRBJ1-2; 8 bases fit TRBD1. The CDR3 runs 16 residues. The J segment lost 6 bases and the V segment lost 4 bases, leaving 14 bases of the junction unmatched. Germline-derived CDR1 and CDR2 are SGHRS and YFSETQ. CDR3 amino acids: CASSPGGPGTGHGYTF. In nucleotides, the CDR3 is TGCGCCAGCAGCCCCGGGGGCCCCGGGACAGGTCATGGCTACACCTTC. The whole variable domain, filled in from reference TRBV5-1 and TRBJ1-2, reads KAGVTQTPRYLIKTRGQQVTLSCSPISGHRSVSWYQQTPGQGLQFLFEYFSETQRNKGNFPGRFSGRQFSNSRSEMNVSTLELGDSALYLCASSPGGPGTGHGYTFGSGTRLTVV.

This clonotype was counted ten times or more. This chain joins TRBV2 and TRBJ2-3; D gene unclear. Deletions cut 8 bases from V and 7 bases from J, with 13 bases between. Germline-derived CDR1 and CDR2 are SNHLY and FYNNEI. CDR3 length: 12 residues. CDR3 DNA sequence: TGTGCCAGCTCCCCCGAACTGAATACGCAGTATTTT. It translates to CASSPELNTQYF.

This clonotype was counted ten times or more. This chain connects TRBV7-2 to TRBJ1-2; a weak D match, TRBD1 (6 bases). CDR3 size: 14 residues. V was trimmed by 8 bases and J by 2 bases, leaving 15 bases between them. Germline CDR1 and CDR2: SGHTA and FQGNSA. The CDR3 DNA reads TGTGCCAGCGGCCGAGGGGGGCAAAACTATGGCTACACCTTC. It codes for CASGRGGQNYGYTF.

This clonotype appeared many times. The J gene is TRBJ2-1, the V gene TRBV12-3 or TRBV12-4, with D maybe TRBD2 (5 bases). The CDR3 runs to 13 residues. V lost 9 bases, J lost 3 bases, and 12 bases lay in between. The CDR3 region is CASRRLDYNEQFF. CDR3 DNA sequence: TGTGCCAGTCGGAGGCTGGACTACAATGAGCAGTTCTTC.

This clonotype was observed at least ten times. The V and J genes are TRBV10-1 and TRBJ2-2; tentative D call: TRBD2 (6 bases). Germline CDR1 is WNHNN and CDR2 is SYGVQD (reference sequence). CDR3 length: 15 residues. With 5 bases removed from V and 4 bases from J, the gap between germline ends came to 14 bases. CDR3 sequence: CASSSGGSFTGELFF. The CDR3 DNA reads TGCGCCAGCAGTTCCGGAGGGAGTTTCACCGGGGAGCTGTTTTTT.

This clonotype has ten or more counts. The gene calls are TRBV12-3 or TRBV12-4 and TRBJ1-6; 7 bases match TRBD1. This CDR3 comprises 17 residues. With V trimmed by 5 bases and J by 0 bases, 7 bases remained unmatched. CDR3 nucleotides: TGTGCCAGCAGTACACCGACAGGGAGCTCCTATAATTCACCCCTCCACTTT. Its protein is CASSTPTGSSYNSPLHF.

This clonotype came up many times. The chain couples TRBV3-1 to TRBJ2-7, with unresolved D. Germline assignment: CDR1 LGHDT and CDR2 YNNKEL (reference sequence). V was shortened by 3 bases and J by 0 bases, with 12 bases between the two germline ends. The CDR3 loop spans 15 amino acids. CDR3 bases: TGTGCCAGCAGCCAGGGGATTCACAGCTCCTACGAGCAGTACTTC. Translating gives CASSQGIHSSYEQYF.

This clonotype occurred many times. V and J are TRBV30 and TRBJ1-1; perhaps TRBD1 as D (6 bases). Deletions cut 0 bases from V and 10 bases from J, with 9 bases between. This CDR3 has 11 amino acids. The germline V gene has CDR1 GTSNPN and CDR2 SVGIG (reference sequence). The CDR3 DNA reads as TGTGCCTGGAGTGTTGGGGGGGCAGCTTTCTTT. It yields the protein CAWSVGGAAFF.

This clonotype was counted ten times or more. The CDR3: CASSPPSVYGAKNIQYF. The CDR3 DNA reads as TGTGCCAGCTCACCACCTTCCGTGTACGGAGCCAAAAACATTCAGTACTTC. V gene TRBV18 combines with J gene TRBJ2-4; D gene ambiguous. Germline assignment: CDR1 KGHSH and CDR2 LQKENI. V was shortened by 0 bases and J by 0 bases, with 12 bases between the two germline ends. This CDR3 has 17 amino acids.

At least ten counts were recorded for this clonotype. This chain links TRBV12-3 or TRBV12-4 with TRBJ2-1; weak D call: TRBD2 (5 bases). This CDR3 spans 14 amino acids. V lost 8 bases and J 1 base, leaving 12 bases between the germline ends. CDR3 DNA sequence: TGTGCCAGCGTTACTAGTAGATCCTACAATGAGCAGTTCTTC. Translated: CASVTSRSYNEQFF.

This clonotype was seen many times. CDR3 DNA: TGTGCCAGCAGTGTTAACCCAGGGTGGACTGAAGCTTTCTTT. This encodes CASSVNPGWTEAFF. This chain joins TRBV6-1 and TRBJ1-1; the D gene is possibly TRBD1 (5 bases). Germline values: CDR1 MNHNS, CDR2 SASEGT. CDR3 length: 14 amino acids. Between the trimmed V and J ends, which lost 4 bases and 5 bases, there was a span of 14 bases.

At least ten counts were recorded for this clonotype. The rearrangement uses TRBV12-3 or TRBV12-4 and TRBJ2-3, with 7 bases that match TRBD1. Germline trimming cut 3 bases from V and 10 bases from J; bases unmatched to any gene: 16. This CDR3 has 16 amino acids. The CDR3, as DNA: TGTGCCAGCAGTTTCCGACAGGGTGGGGGTAGGTTTCCGCAGTATTTT. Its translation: CASSFRQGGGRFPQYF.

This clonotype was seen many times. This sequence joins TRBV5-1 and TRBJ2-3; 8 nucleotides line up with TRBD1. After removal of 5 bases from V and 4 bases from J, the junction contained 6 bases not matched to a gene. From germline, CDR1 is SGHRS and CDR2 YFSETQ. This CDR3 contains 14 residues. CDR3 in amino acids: CASRRDRQADTQYF. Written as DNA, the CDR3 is TGCGCCAGCAGAAGGGACAGGCAGGCAGATACGCAGTATTTT.

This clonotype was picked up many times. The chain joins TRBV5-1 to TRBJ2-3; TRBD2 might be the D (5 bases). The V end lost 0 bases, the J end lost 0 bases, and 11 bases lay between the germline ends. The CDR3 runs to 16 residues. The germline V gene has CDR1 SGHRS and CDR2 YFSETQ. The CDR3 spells CASSLASTASTDTQYF. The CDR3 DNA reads TGCGCCAGCAGCTTGGCTAGCACCGCTAGCACAGATACGCAGTATTTT. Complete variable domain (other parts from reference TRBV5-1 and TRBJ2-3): KAGVTQTPRYLIKTRGQQVTLSCSPISGHRSVSWYQQTPGQGLQFLFEYFSETQRNKGNFPGRFSGRQFSNSRSEMNVSTLELGDSALYLCASSLASTASTDTQYFGPGTRLTVL.

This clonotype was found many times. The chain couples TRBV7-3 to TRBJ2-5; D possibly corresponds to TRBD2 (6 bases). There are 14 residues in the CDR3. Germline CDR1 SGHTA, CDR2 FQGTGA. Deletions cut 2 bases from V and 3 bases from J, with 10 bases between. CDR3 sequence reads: CASSLFGGKETQYF. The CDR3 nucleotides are TGTGCCAGCAGCTTATTTGGGGGGAAAGAGACCCAGTACTTC.

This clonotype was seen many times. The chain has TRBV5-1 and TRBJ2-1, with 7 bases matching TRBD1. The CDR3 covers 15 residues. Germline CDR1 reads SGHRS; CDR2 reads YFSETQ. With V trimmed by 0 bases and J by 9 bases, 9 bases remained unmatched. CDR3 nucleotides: TGCGCCAGCAGCTTGGAGGAGGCAGGGGGTGGTGAGCAGTTCTTC. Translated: CASSLEEAGGGEQFF.

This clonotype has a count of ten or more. The CDR3 loop is CASSPGLAGAGADTQYF. CDR3 DNA sequence: TGTGCCAGCAGCCCGGGACTAGCGGGGGCCGGAGCAGATACGCAGTATTTT. This chain connects TRBV9 to TRBJ2-3; 14 bases fit TRBD2. With 4 bases clipped from V and 4 bases from J, the junction kept 8 bases outside the gene matches. The germline gives CDR1 SGDLS, CDR2 YYNGEE. The CDR3 length is 17 residues.

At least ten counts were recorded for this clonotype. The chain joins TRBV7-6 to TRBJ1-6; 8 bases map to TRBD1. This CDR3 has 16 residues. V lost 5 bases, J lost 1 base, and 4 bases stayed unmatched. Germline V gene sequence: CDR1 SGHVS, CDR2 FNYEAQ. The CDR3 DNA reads TGTGCCAGCAGCCAGCAGGGGGCTTCCTATAATTCACCCCTCCACTTT. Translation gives CASSQQGASYNSPLHF.

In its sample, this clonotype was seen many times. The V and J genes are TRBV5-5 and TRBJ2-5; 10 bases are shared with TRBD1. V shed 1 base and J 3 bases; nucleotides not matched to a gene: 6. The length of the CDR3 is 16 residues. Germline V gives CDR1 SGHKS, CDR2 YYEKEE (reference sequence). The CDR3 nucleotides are TGTGCCAGCAGCTTGTTCCGGGACAGGGGCGAAGAGACCCAGTACTTC. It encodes CASSLFRDRGEETQYF.

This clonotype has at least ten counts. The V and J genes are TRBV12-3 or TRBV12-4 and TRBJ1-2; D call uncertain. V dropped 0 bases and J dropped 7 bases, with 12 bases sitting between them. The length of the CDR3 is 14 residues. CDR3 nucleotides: TGTGCCAGCAGTTTAGCCCGGGGAAAGGGTGGCTACACCTTC. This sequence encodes CASSLARGKGGYTF.

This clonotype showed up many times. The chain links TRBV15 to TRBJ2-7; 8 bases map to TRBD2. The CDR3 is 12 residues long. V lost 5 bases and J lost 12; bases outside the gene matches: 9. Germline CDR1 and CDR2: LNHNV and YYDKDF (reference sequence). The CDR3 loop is CATSPSGGAGYV. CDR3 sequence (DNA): TGTGCCACCAGCCCATCGGGGGGGGCGGGGTACGTC.

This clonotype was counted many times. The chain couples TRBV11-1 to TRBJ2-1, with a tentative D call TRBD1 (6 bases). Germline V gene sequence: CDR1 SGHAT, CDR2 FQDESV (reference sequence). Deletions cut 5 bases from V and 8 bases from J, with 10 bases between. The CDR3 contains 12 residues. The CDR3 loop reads CASSVRGDEQFF. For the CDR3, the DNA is TGTGCCAGCAGCGTCAGGGGAGATGAGCAGTTCTTC.

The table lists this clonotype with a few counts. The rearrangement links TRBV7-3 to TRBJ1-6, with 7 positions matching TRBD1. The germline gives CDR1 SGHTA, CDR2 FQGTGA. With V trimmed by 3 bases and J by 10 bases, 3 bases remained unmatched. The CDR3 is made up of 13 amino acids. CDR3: CASSLGQSSPLHF. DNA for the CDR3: TGTGCCAGCAGCTTGGGACAGAGCTCACCCCTCCACTTT.